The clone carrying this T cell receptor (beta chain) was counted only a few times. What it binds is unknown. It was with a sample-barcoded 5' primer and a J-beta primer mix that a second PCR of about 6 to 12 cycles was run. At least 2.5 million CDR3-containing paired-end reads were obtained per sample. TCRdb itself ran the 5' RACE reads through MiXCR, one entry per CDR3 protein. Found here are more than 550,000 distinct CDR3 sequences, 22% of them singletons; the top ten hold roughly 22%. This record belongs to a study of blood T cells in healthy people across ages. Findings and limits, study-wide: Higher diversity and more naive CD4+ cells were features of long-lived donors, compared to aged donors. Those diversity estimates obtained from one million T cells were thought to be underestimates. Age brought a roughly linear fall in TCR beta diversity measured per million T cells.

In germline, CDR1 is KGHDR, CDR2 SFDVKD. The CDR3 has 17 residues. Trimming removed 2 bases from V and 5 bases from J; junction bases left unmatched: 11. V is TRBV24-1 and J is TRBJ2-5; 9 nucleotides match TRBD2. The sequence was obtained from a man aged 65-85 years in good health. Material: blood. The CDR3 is CATSDSSSSGKWETQYF. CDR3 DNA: TGTGCCACCAGTGATTCCAGCTCTAGCGGGAAGTGGGAGACCCAGTACTTC.